This T cell receptor (beta chain) was captured in a study of blood T cell repertoires in COVID-19. The overall study: The United States, Italy and Spain provided the acute and convalescent COVID-19 samples. Sample material is recorded as cDNA or gDNA derived from T cells, B-cell-depleted T cells, or PBMCs.

Assay used: immunoSEQ multiplex PCR; TCRdb lists only in-frame clones, some missing. Among 100,000 to 150,000 clones, approximately 79% were seen once, and the ten largest hold 2% to 3%. Germline loops: CDR1 MDHEN, CDR2 SYDVKM. V was clipped by 5 bases and J by 0 bases, with 16 bases between them. This CDR3 contains 17 residues. Participants, roughly 18 to 90 years old, spanned about 26 US areas. Self-reported history from a screening survey and questionnaire set each donor's cohort. This clonotype originated in a man aged 40-55 years with acute COVID-19. J is TRBJ1-4 and V is TRBV28; D perhaps matches TRBD1 (5 bases). The sequenced material came from PBMCs or T cells enriched from blood (not recorded which). CDR3 region: CASSPPGGLATNEKLFF. The DNA for the CDR3 is TGTGCCAGCAGTCCCCCTGGGGGACTCGCAACTAATGAAAAACTGTTTTTT.